There are many counts of the clone carrying this T cell receptor (beta chain). Its antigen is currently unknown. This record belongs to a study of read filtering for tumor transcriptome and immune sequencing. Study at large: IR-seq gave about 3.5 to 10.27 million TCR reads per sample; RNA-seq gave roughly 80 to 1273. Notes on the study in general: About 82% of IR-seq clonotypes had a single read, yet these held approximately 3.5% of reads.

Molecular barcoded adaptors covering alpha/delta and beta/gamma chains were used on roughly 400 ng RNA. TCRdb analysed the reads with MiXCR anew, one entry per CDR3 protein. The sample carries 100,000 to 150,000 distinct CDR3 sequences, roughly an eighth recorded once. Bone marrow was sampled from every patient at the time of active disease. In germline, CDR1 is SGHRS, CDR2 YFSETQ. Trimming pared 10 bases from V and 2 bases from J, leaving 13 bases between. The CDR3 sequence is 13 residues long. The TCR sequence derives from a donor at least 40 years old with multiple myeloma. Source material: a population of CD138-negative cells sorted from bone marrow. The V gene is TRBV5-1, the J gene TRBJ1-5, with no clear D. CDR3: CAASLPGNQPQHF. As DNA, the CDR3 is TGCGCCGCTTCCCTACCTGGCAATCAGCCCCAGCATTTT.